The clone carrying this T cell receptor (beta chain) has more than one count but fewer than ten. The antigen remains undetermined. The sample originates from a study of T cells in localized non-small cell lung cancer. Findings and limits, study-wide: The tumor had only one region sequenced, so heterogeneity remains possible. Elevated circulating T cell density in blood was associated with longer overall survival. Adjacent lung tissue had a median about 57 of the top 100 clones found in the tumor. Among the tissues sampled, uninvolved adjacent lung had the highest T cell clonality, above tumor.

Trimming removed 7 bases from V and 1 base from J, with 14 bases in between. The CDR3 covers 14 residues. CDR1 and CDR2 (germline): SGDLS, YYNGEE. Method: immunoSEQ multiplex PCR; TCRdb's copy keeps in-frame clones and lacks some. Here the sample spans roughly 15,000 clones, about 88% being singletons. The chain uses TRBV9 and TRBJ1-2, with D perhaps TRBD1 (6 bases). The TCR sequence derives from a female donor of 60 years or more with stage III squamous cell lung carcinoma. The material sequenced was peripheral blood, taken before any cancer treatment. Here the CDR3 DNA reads TGTGCCAGCTCCGGGACACTCAATAACTATGGCTACACCTTC. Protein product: CASSGTLNNYGYTF.